This TCR beta chain was sequenced during a study of T-cell memory formation after mild COVID-19. Study findings and constraints: Contracting CD8+ clones were enriched in EMRA, CD4+ mainly in CM and EM. Whereas later expanders leaned CD4+, clones contracting day 15 to 85 showed a balanced CD4/CD8 makeup.

From 5'RACE with constant-segment primers came TCR alpha and TCR beta cDNA libraries that carried sample barcodes and UMIs. One entry per CDR3 protein results from TCRdb running MiXCR on the 5' RACE reads. The sample includes a few hundred thousand distinct CDR3 sequences, more than 20% seen only once; the top ten take 9.5% to 15%. Trimming cost V 6 bases and J 4 bases; bases outside gene matches: 14. The CDR3 loop spans 20 amino acids. This clonotype occurred a few times. What it binds is unknown. The specimen was PBMCs or a T cell subset sorted from them (not recorded which). This chain connects TRBV12-3 or TRBV12-4 to TRBJ2-2; the match to TRBD2 covers 16 bases. The TCR originated in an adult woman who had mild COVID-19 (a few samples of this study predate the infection). Cell type and time point are not known. DNA for the CDR3: TGTGCCAGCAGACCGTACCCGGGACTAGCGGGGGGGCCGATCACCGGGGAGCTGTTTTTT. Translated: CASRPYPGLAGGPITGELFF.